The next 15 T cell receptor beta chains were all read from a single sample in a study of T cell clones after liver transplantation. The assay was immunoSEQ multiplex PCR, and TCRdb's table has in-frame clones only and misses some. The sample shows roughly 73,000 clones, around 80% of them seen only once. Here the sequenced sample was CD4+ T cells from blood, taken before liver transplant. The receptors derive from a human donor who received a liver transplant.

This chain's CDR3 is CASNPRGSGNTIYF. CDR3 coding DNA: TGTGCCAGCAACCCCAGGGGCTCTGGAAACACCATATATTTT. The chain has TRBV6-1 and TRBJ1-3, with TRBD1 as a possible D gene (6 bases). This CDR3 has 14 residues. The ends were cut back, 7 bases at V and 0 bases at J, with 10 bases in the middle. From germline, CDR1 is MNHNS and CDR2 SASEGT.

This clone was counted a single time. The chain has TRBV5-1 and TRBJ2-7; 7 bases line up with TRBD1. V lost 0 bases, J lost 1 base, and 1 base stayed unmatched. Germline values: CDR1 SGHRS, CDR2 YFSETQ. This CDR3 region has 14 residues. Here the CDR3 reads CASSLEGASYEQYF. The DNA of the CDR3 is TGCGCCAGCAGCTTGGAGGGGGCTTCCTACGAGCAGTACTTC.

This clone was detected once. The chain uses TRBV19 and TRBJ1-2, with D maybe TRBD1 (6 bases). Germline V gene sequence: CDR1 LNHDA, CDR2 SQIVND (reference sequence). The CDR3 spans 14 residues. The V and J ends lost 7 bases and 3 bases respectively, with 15 bases between them. The DNA for the CDR3 is TGTGCCAGTATTAATTCGGGACACGACTATGGCTACACCTTC. As protein: CASINSGHDYGYTF.

This rearrangement joins TRBV10-1 to TRBJ2-1; 8 bases fit TRBD2. Germline-derived CDR1 and CDR2 are WNHNN and SYGVQD (reference sequence). This CDR3 is built from 16 residues. The V gene end was trimmed by 0 bases and the J gene end by 5 bases; junction bases not matched to a gene: 6. In nucleotides, the CDR3 is TGCGCCAGCAGTGAGTCAAGCGGGAGCTGGAACAATGAGCAGTTCTTC. Protein product: CASSESSGSWNNEQFF.

This sequence joins TRBV5-1 and TRBJ2-5; D is ambiguous. The V gene's germline CDR1 is SGHRS and CDR2 YFSETQ. V lost 2 bases, J lost 4 bases, and 12 bases lay in between. This CDR3 spans 14 amino acids. CDR3 in amino acids: CASSFSPGRETQYF. In DNA form, the CDR3 reads TGCGCCAGCAGCTTTTCCCCGGGTCGAGAGACCCAGTACTTC.

The chain joins TRBV28 to TRBJ1-5; TRBD1 might be the D (6 bases). The ends were cut back, 6 bases at V and 1 base at J, with 19 bases in the middle. Germline assignment: CDR1 MDHEN and CDR2 SYDVKM. The length of the CDR3 is 17 residues. CDR3 sequence (DNA): TGTGCCAGCAGCCCCCTAGGGGGGCGTTTCAGCAATCAGCCCCAGCATTTT. It is translated as CASSPLGGRFSNQPQHF.

This CDR3 reads CASSSLLAGDNEQFF. The CDR3 DNA is TGTGCCAGCAGCTCATTACTAGCGGGAGACAATGAGCAGTTCTTC. The genes are TRBV5-4 and TRBJ2-1; 11 nucleotides agree with TRBD2. V shed 3 bases, J shed 5 bases, and the junction held 4 bases outside the gene matches. This CDR3 has 15 residues. The V gene's germline CDR1 is SGHNT and CDR2 YYREEE (reference sequence). The whole variable domain, remainder taken from reference TRBV5-4 and TRBJ2-1, is ETGVTQSPTHLIKTRGQQVTLRCSSQSGHNTVSWYQQALGQGPQFIFQYYREEENGRGNFPPRFSGLQFPNYSSELNVNALELDDSALYLCASSSLLAGDNEQFFGPGTRLTVL.

The chain is built from TRBV19 and TRBJ1-2; D gene uncertain. Per germline, CDR1 LNHDA and CDR2 SQIVND (reference sequence). CDR3 size: 13 residues. Between the trimmed V and J ends, which lost 6 bases and 1 base, there was a span of 9 bases. The CDR3 DNA sequence: TGTGCCAGTAGGGCCTCCAGTAACTATGGCTACACCTTC. Protein: CASRASSNYGYTF. Full variable domain (rest looked up from reference TRBV19 and TRBJ1-2): DGGITQSPKYLFRKEGQNVTLSCEQNLNHDAMYWYRQDPGQGLRLIYYSQIVNDFQKGDIAEGYSVSREKKESFPLTVTSAQKNPTAFYLCASRASSNYGYTFGSGTRLTVV.

This chain joins TRBV5-4 and TRBJ2-1, with D perhaps TRBD2 (6 bases). V lost 10 bases and J 7 bases, leaving 18 bases between the germline ends. Germline CDR1 SGHNT, CDR2 YYREEE (reference sequence). This CDR3 has 13 amino acids. The CDR3 is CAVKEGVTNEQFF. The CDR3 nucleotides are TGTGCCGTTAAGGAGGGAGTAACAAATGAGCAGTTCTTC. Filled out from reference TRBV5-4 and TRBJ2-1, the complete variable domain reads ETGVTQSPTHLIKTRGQQVTLRCSSQSGHNTVSWYQQALGQGPQFIFQYYREEENGRGNFPPRFSGLQFPNYSSELNVNALELDDSALYLCAVKEGVTNEQFFGPGTRLTVL.

The chain uses TRBV29-1 and TRBJ1-2; TRBD1 aligns across 7 bases. The J segment lost 6 bases and the V segment lost 5 bases, leaving 9 bases of the junction unmatched. The germline V gene encodes CDR1 SQVTM and CDR2 ANQGSEA. The CDR3 runs 13 residues. The chain's CDR3 is CSVSVEGANGYTF. The DNA for the CDR3 is TGCAGCGTTTCCGTGGAGGGGGCAAATGGCTACACCTTC.

J is TRBJ2-2 and V is TRBV7-2; TRBD1 matches 9 bases. The CDR3 is 15 residues long. Germline CDR1 SGHTA, CDR2 FQGNSA. Germline trimming cut 4 bases from V and 6 bases from J; bases unmatched to any gene: 6. CDR3 sequence reads: CASSWDRVYAGELFF. In DNA form, the CDR3 reads TGTGCCAGCAGCTGGGACAGGGTATACGCCGGGGAGCTGTTTTTT.

The sample holds a few counts of this clone. In the same sample, other DNA sequences code for this CDR3. This chain joins TRBV7-3 and TRBJ1-1; D gene uncertain. The CDR3 totals 13 residues. Trimming stripped 5 bases from V and 1 base from J, with 8 bases between. Germline V CDR1 and CDR2: SGHTA, FQGTGA. Written as DNA, the CDR3 is TGTGCCAGCAGCCTGTCGGGGAACACTGAAGCTTTCTTT. This encodes CASSLSGNTEAFF.

V usage is TRBV6-4 and J usage is TRBJ2-2; D may be TRBD2 (6 bases). The germline V gene has CDR1 MRHNA and CDR2 SNTAGT. Trimming removed 0 bases at V and 8 bases at J, with 13 bases between. The length of the CDR3 is 15 residues. The CDR3: CASSDSAGPRGELFF. In nucleotides, the CDR3 is TGTGCCAGCAGTGACTCCGCGGGGCCAAGGGGGGAGCTGTTTTTT.

This chain connects TRBV19 to TRBJ1-2; 8 nucleotides line up with TRBD1. Germline V lookup: CDR1 LNHDA, CDR2 SQIVND (reference sequence). This CDR3 is built from 13 residues. Germline trimming cut 5 bases from V and 6 bases from J; bases unmatched to any gene: 5. The CDR3 DNA reads TGTGCCAGTAGTGTCCGACAGGGGAATGGCTACACCTTC. Its protein is CASSVRQGNGYTF.

V usage is TRBV5-1 and J usage is TRBJ1-1; TRBD1 matches at 8 bases. V was clipped by 4 bases and J by 1 base; unmatched bases: 6. This CDR3 region has 15 residues. Germline V CDR1 and CDR2: SGHRS, YFSETQ. The CDR3 spells CASSPWGTGNTEAFF. The CDR3, as DNA: TGCGCCAGCAGCCCATGGGGGACAGGGAACACTGAAGCTTTCTTT.